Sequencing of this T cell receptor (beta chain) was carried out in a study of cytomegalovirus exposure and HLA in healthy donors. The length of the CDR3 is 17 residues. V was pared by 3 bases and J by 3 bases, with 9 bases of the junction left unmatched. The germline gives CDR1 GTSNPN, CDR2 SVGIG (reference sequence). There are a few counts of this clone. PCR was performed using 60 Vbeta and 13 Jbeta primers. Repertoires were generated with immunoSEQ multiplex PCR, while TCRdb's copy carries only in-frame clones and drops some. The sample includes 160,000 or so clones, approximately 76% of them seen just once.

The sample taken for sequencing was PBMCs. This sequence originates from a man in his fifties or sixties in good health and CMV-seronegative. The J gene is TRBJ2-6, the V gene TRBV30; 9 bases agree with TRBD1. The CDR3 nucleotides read TGTGCCTGGAGGGGAACAGGGGGCGCAGGTGGGGCCAACGTCCTGACTTTC. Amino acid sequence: CAWRGTGGAGGANVLTF.